A single sample gave rise to the 26 T cell receptor beta chains below, sequenced in a study of blood T cell repertoires in COVID-19. Profiled with immunoSEQ multiplex PCR; TCRdb holds only in-frame clones, not every one. The sample holds 200,000 or so clones, roughly 82% seen once. The sequenced material came from peripheral blood. The source is a human donor in a cohort sampled during active COVID-19.

The chain uses TRBV30 and TRBJ1-2; 7 bases line up with TRBD1. Germline V gene sequence: CDR1 GTSNPN, CDR2 SVGIG (reference sequence). This CDR3 has 15 residues. Germline trimming cut 2 bases from V and 3 bases from J; bases unmatched to any gene: 9. CDR3: CAWSLPRTGHYGYTF. CDR3 sequence (DNA): TGTGCCTGGAGTCTCCCCCGGACAGGCCACTATGGCTACACCTTC.

This chain connects TRBV19 to TRBJ2-2; a weak D match, TRBD1 (6 bases). V lost 5 bases and J lost 6, with 10 bases in between. The CDR3 length is 13 residues. CDR1 and CDR2 (germline): LNHDA, SQIVND (reference sequence). The CDR3 sequence: CASSFRGAGELFF. The CDR3 DNA follows: TGTGCCAGTAGTTTCAGGGGTGCCGGGGAGCTGTTTTTT. The variable domain in full, completed from reference TRBV19 and TRBJ2-2, reads DGGITQSPKYLFRKEGQNVTLSCEQNLNHDAMYWYRQDPGQGLRLIYYSQIVNDFQKGDIAEGYSVSREKKESFPLTVTSAQKNPTAFYLCASSFRGAGELFFGEGSRLTVL.

This clone was observed a handful of times. The chain couples TRBV2 to TRBJ1-4; TRBD1 matches at 8 bases. Germline CDR1 and CDR2: SNHLY and FYNNEI. The CDR3 runs to 13 residues. The ends lost 6 bases at V and 8 bases at J; junction bases unmatched: 5. The CDR3 coding sequence is TGTGCCAGCAGGAACAGGGGGGGGGAAAAACTGTTTTTT. Amino acid sequence: CASRNRGGEKLFF.

The rearrangement links TRBV6-5 to TRBJ2-5; TRBD2 might be the D (5 bases). CDR1 and CDR2 (germline): MNHEY, SVGAGI. V lost 10 bases and J lost 2, with 17 bases in between. This CDR3 is 14 amino acids long. CDR3: CATCRRRAQETQYF. DNA of the CDR3: TGTGCCACCTGCAGGAGGCGGGCTCAAGAGACCCAGTACTTC.

DNA of the CDR3: TGCGCCAGCAGCTTGGGGACAGGGGGCGTTCATGGCTACACCTTC. It yields the protein CASSLGTGGVHGYTF. This chain links TRBV5-1 with TRBJ1-2; 11 bases match TRBD1. Germline trimming cut 0 bases from V and 6 bases from J; bases unmatched to any gene: 4. Germline V lookup: CDR1 SGHRS, CDR2 YFSETQ. The CDR3 totals 15 residues.

The rearrangement joins TRBV5-1 to TRBJ2-7; D may be TRBD1 (5 bases). V gave up 0 bases and J gave up 2 bases, with 9 bases separating them. The germline gives CDR1 SGHRS, CDR2 YFSETQ. The CDR3 is 14 amino acids. In nucleotides, the CDR3 is TGCGCCAGCAGCTTGGTGCAGGGCCCCTACGAGCAGTACTTC. This translates into CASSLVQGPYEQYF.

This clone was found a few times. The chain links TRBV9 to TRBJ2-1; 9 nucleotides align to TRBD2. Trimming removed 3 bases from V and 4 bases from J; junction bases left unmatched: 5. CDR3 length: 15 amino acids. CDR1 and CDR2 from the germline V gene are SGDLS and YYNGEE. CDR3 sequence reads: CASSGGTSTYNEQFF. The DNA of the CDR3 is TGTGCCAGCAGCGGGGGGACTAGCACTTACAATGAGCAGTTCTTC.

The V gene is TRBV5-1, the J gene TRBJ2-1, with TRBD2 matching over 12 bases. The CDR3 consists of 16 residues. Looked up from germline, CDR1 is SGHRS and CDR2 is YFSETQ. Trimming at V came to 0 bases and at J to 8 bases, leaving 6 bases not matched to a gene. The CDR3 loop is CASSLAGLAGGHEQFF. In nucleotides, the CDR3 is TGCGCCAGCAGCTTGGCCGGGCTAGCGGGAGGGCATGAGCAGTTCTTC.

The chain combines TRBV10-3 with TRBJ1-2; D is unresolved. Germline V gene data show CDR1 as ENHRY and CDR2 as SYGVKD. Trimming cost V 0 bases and J 4 bases, with 9 bases left between them. The CDR3 runs to 14 residues. CDR3 sequence (DNA): TGTGCCATCAGTGAGTCTGCGGGGATCTATGGCTACACCTTC. It yields the protein CAISESAGIYGYTF.

The chain couples TRBV7-9 to TRBJ1-6, with a weak D call TRBD1 (5 bases). The CDR3 is made up of 12 amino acids. The germline CDR1 and CDR2 sequences are SEHNR and FQNEAQ (reference sequence). V was shortened by 2 bases and J by 15 bases, with 11 bases between the two germline ends. The DNA of the CDR3 is TGTGCCAGCAGCTTATGGGAGGGGTACCTCCACTTT. This translates into CASSLWEGYLHF.

This chain uses TRBV20-1 with TRBJ1-1; D is unresolved. V shed 3 bases and J shed 11 bases, with 10 bases lying between them. The germline CDR1 and CDR2 sequences are DFQATT and SNEGSKA (reference sequence). This CDR3 region has 10 residues. The chain's CDR3 is CSASSRNAFF. For the CDR3, the DNA is TGCAGTGCTAGTTCCAGGAACGCTTTCTTT.

V and J are TRBV27 and TRBJ2-3, with TRBD1 matching over 7 bases. The trim removed 6 bases at V and 5 bases at J, leaving 17 bases unmatched. The CDR3 contains 17 residues. The germline gives CDR1 MNHEY, CDR2 SMNVEV (reference sequence). The CDR3 spells CASRPWVEGAGVDTQYF. CDR3 nucleotide sequence: TGTGCCAGCAGGCCCTGGGTTGAGGGGGCTGGAGTAGATACGCAGTATTTT.

V and J are TRBV19 and TRBJ2-2; TRBD2 matches at 12 bases. This CDR3 region has 17 residues. Germline trimming cut 3 bases from V and 6 bases from J; bases unmatched to any gene: 8. The germline V gene encodes CDR1 LNHDA and CDR2 SQIVND (reference sequence). CDR3 loop: CASSMGLAGKAAGELFF. In DNA, the CDR3 is TGTGCCAGTAGTATGGGACTAGCGGGTAAGGCGGCCGGGGAGCTGTTTTTT.

The rearrangement links TRBV5-4 to TRBJ2-7, with 8 bases that match TRBD1. V shed 1 base, J shed 7 bases, and the junction held 7 bases outside the gene matches. Germline-derived CDR1 and CDR2 are SGHNT and YYREEE (reference sequence). This CDR3 is built from 14 residues. The CDR3 protein is CASSLSQGAREQYF. Written as DNA, the CDR3 is TGTGCCAGCAGCTTGTCCCAGGGGGCGCGGGAGCAGTACTTC.

The chain couples TRBV28 to TRBJ2-1; TRBD1 might be the D (5 bases). The CDR3 spans 14 residues. Germline V lookup: CDR1 MDHEN, CDR2 SYDVKM. Trimming cost V 5 bases and J 4 bases, with 12 bases left between them. The DNA for the CDR3 is TGTGCCAGCAGTCTAGGGGCCAGATACAATGAGCAGTTCTTC. As protein: CASSLGARYNEQFF.

The chain couples TRBV9 to TRBJ2-2; D is possibly TRBD2 (5 bases). There are 15 residues in the CDR3. The V gene's germline CDR1 is SGDLS and CDR2 YYNGEE. Trimming took 2 bases from V and 3 from J, leaving 11 bases between them. The CDR3 DNA is TGTGCCAGCAGCGTCGGGAATTGGGACACCGGGGAGCTGTTTTTT. Its protein is CASSVGNWDTGELFF.

This rearrangement joins TRBV28 to TRBJ1-5; 9 bases map to TRBD1. J gave up 8 bases and V 6 bases, and 5 bases lay outside the gene matches. The germline V gene has CDR1 MDHEN and CDR2 SYDVKM. The CDR3 is 13 residues long. The DNA for the CDR3 is TGTGCCAGCAGCTTGGGACAGGGCAAGCCCCAGCATTTT. Protein sequence: CASSLGQGKPQHF.

This clone was seen a single time. The chain uses TRBV18 and TRBJ1-1; D not resolved. With 0 bases removed from V and 3 bases from J, the gap between germline ends came to 14 bases. The CDR3 is made up of 16 amino acids. CDR1 and CDR2 (germline): KGHSH, LQKENI. DNA of the CDR3: TGTGCCAGCTCACCACCTGGTAGGCGCGGGGACACTGAAGCTTTCTTT. Translated: CASSPPGRRGDTEAFF.

V usage is TRBV3-1 (or the pseudogene TRBV3-2) and J usage is TRBJ2-3, with D tentatively TRBD2 (6 bases). The CDR3 loop spans 17 amino acids. CDR1 is LGHDT, CDR2 YNNKEL, per germline (reference sequence). The V end lost 0 bases, the J end lost 2 bases, and 15 bases lay between the germline ends. The CDR3 DNA reads TGTGCCAGCAGCCAAGAACACGTCGGGACTCCCACAGATACGCAGTATTTT. It is translated as CASSQEHVGTPTDTQYF.

The V and J genes are TRBV5-1 and TRBJ2-6; maybe TRBD1 (6 bases). CDR1 and CDR2 (germline): SGHRS, YFSETQ. The V end was cut by 4 bases, the J end by 1 base, with 12 bases between. The length of the CDR3 is 16 residues. CDR3 residues: CASSQKTGSGANVLTF. The CDR3, as DNA: TGCGCCAGCAGCCAGAAAACAGGGTCTGGGGCCAACGTCCTGACTTTC.

The chain combines TRBV5-1 with TRBJ2-1; perhaps TRBD1 as D (5 bases). V lost 6 bases to trimming and J lost 2 bases, with 24 bases between them. CDR3 length: 18 amino acids. The germline V gene encodes CDR1 SGHRS and CDR2 YFSETQ. CDR3 nucleotide sequence: TGCGCCAGCACCCATTTTCGAAGCGAAGTGGGGCCCTACAATGAGCAGTTCTTC. This codes for CASTHFRSEVGPYNEQFF.

This chain connects TRBV30 to TRBJ2-5, with D perhaps TRBD2 (5 bases). CDR1 GTSNPN and CDR2 SVGIG come from the germline V gene (reference sequence). Trimming removed 4 bases at V and 4 bases at J, with 19 bases between. This CDR3 comprises 15 residues. This CDR3 is CAWKSTGKARETQYF. DNA of the CDR3: TGTGCCTGGAAGTCAACGGGAAAGGCTCGAGAGACCCAGTACTTC.

On this clone itself: Other DNA variants within this sample encode the same CDR3. V is TRBV29-1 and J is TRBJ2-7, with 9 nucleotides matching TRBD1. The V and J ends lost 6 bases and 3 bases, in that order; junction bases with no gene match: 3. Germline assignment: CDR1 SQVTM and CDR2 ANQGSEA. The CDR3 runs 12 residues. This CDR3 is CSVRTGDYEQYF. The CDR3 DNA reads TGCAGCGTGAGGACAGGGGACTACGAGCAGTACTTC.

J is TRBJ2-7 and V is TRBV19, with a possible D match to TRBD1 (5 bases). The CDR3 runs 14 residues. Germline values: CDR1 LNHDA, CDR2 SQIVND (reference sequence). Deletions cut 11 bases from V and 2 bases from J, with 19 bases between. The CDR3 DNA follows: TGTGCCTCAAAGCCCTGGGCAGGGACCTACGAGCAGTACTTC. It yields the protein CASKPWAGTYEQYF.

The rearrangement joins TRBV19 to TRBJ2-7, with TRBD2 as a possible D gene (6 bases). Germline V CDR1 and CDR2: LNHDA, SQIVND (reference sequence). This CDR3 has 16 amino acids. Trimming took off 1 base at V and 1 base at J, with 14 bases between the two ends. The chain's CDR3 is CASSIVGGVASYEQYF. CDR3 DNA sequence: TGTGCCAGTAGTATAGTCGGGGGAGTCGCTTCCTACGAGCAGTACTTC.

This clone was detected a few times. This chain links TRBV3-1 (or the pseudogene TRBV3-2) with TRBJ2-5; 12 bases are shared with TRBD2. With V trimmed by 5 bases and J by 4 bases, 8 bases remained unmatched. CDR1 is LGHDT, CDR2 YNNKEL, per germline (reference sequence). The CDR3 runs 16 residues. Written as DNA, the CDR3 is TGTGCCAGCAGCACTCGACTAGCGGGAGTGGGAGAGACCCAGTACTTC. It specifies CASSTRLAGVGETQYF.